One and the same sample provided the 17 T cell receptor beta chains below, sequenced in a study of blood T cell repertoires in COVID-19. Measured with immunoSEQ multiplex PCR; TCRdb has only the in-frame clones, and not every one. The sample shows roughly 62,000 clones, roughly 88% of them seen only once. The sequenced sample was peripheral blood. The source of these receptors is a man aged 25 to 45 with COVID-19, enrolled during active disease.

The table lists this clone with a count of one. The chain joins TRBV30 to TRBJ2-5; 9 positions match TRBD1. From germline, CDR1 is GTSNPN and CDR2 SVGIG (reference sequence). The CDR3 extends over 13 amino acids. V trimming: 0 bases; J trimming: 12 bases; junction bases outside the gene matches: 8. The CDR3 bases are TGTGCCTGGAGTGTACAGGGGGCATGGGAGGAGTACTTC. Its translation is CAWSVQGAWEEYF.

The gene calls are TRBV19 and TRBJ1-1; no clear D. CDR1 and CDR2 from the germline V gene are LNHDA and SQIVND (reference sequence). CDR3 length: 13 amino acids. V lost 6 bases to trimming and J lost 4 bases, with 12 bases between them. The CDR3 DNA sequence: TGTGCCAGTAGCACGGTAGAGGGCACTGAAGCTTTCTTT. Encoded protein: CASSTVEGTEAFF.

This clone was counted a single time. V usage is TRBV15 and J usage is TRBJ2-7; 10 positions match TRBD1. CDR3 size: 16 residues. Germline values: CDR1 LNHNV, CDR2 YYDKDF (reference sequence). V shed 4 bases, J shed 5 bases, and the junction held 11 bases outside the gene matches. For the CDR3, the DNA is TGTGCCACCAGCACCCCGAAGGACAGGGGGAGCGACGAGCAGTACTTC. Its translation: CATSTPKDRGSDEQYF.

The genes are TRBV11-3 and TRBJ2-5; 10 bases are a match to TRBD1. Germline V gene sequence: CDR1 SGHNT, CDR2 YENEEA. CDR3 length: 15 amino acids. V dropped 5 bases and J dropped 2; count of bases not matched to a gene: 5. Here the CDR3 reads CASSHRDRGQETQYF. DNA for the CDR3: TGTGCCAGCAGCCACCGGGACAGGGGTCAAGAGACCCAGTACTTC.

This clone turned up a few times. This chain connects TRBV28 to TRBJ1-1; D unresolved. There are 12 residues in the CDR3. Germline V gives CDR1 MDHEN, CDR2 SYDVKM. Trimming took off 7 bases at V and 5 bases at J, with 11 bases between the two ends. This CDR3 reads CASKDTITEAFF. The CDR3 coding sequence is TGTGCCAGCAAAGACACGATTACTGAAGCTTTCTTT. The variable domain in full, completed from reference TRBV28 and TRBJ1-1, reads DVKVTQSSRYLVKRTGEKVFLECVQDMDHENMFWYRQDPGLGLRLIYFSYDVKMKEKGDIPEGYSVSREKKERFSLILESASTNQTSMYLCASKDTITEAFFGQGTRLTVV.

This chain links TRBV6-2 or TRBV6-3 with TRBJ2-5; 14 bases map to TRBD2. Germline V gene data show CDR1 as MNHEY and CDR2 as SVGEGT. J lost 2 bases, V lost 2 bases, and 4 bases had no gene match. The CDR3 loop spans 17 amino acids. In DNA, the CDR3 is TGTGCCAGCAGTTACGGGACTAGCGGGAGTACTCAAGAGACCCAGTACTTC. This gives the protein CASSYGTSGSTQETQYF.

This clone was recorded at least ten times. The chain links TRBV19 to TRBJ1-1; 7 nucleotides line up with TRBD1. The CDR3 contains 13 residues. The germline V gene encodes CDR1 LNHDA and CDR2 SQIVND (reference sequence). With V trimmed by 6 bases and J by 5 bases, 6 bases remained unmatched. CDR3 DNA: TGTGCCAGTAGCAAGACAGGGAGGACTGAAGCTTTCTTT. It encodes CASSKTGRTEAFF.

This chain uses TRBV19 with TRBJ2-7, with 7 bases identical to TRBD2. Germline CDR1 and CDR2: LNHDA and SQIVND (reference sequence). This CDR3 region has 14 residues. V lost 1 base, J lost 2 bases, and 2 bases stayed unmatched. The CDR3 DNA reads as TGTGCCAGTAGTATAGCTAGCGGTCCCTACGAGCAGTACTTC. Its translation: CASSIASGPYEQYF.

The J gene is TRBJ1-1, the V gene TRBV25-1; D is undetermined. CDR3 length: 12 amino acids. V was trimmed by 3 bases and J by 4 bases, leaving 6 bases between them. Germline CDR1 MGHDK, CDR2 SYGVNS. The DNA for the CDR3 is TGTGCCAGCAGTGACCCCGGCACTGAAGCTTTCTTT. It encodes CASSDPGTEAFF.

The J gene is TRBJ1-1, the V gene TRBV28; weak D call: TRBD1 (5 bases). Germline V lookup: CDR1 MDHEN, CDR2 SYDVKM. The ends were cut back, 5 bases at V and 5 bases at J, with 12 bases in the middle. The CDR3 loop spans 13 amino acids. Here the CDR3 reads CASSVQAWTEAFF. The CDR3 region has the DNA TGTGCCAGCAGTGTACAGGCTTGGACTGAAGCTTTCTTT.

The V call is TRBV19, the J call TRBJ2-1, with 7 bases matching TRBD2. CDR3 length: 17 residues. The germline V gene encodes CDR1 LNHDA and CDR2 SQIVND (reference sequence). The J segment lost 9 bases and the V segment lost 4 bases, leaving 18 bases of the junction unmatched. CDR3 coding DNA: TGTGCCAGTAGTACCCAGGGTCTGGGATTAGCGGGCCCTGAGCAGTTCTTC. This sequence encodes CASSTQGLGLAGPEQFF.

J is TRBJ2-2 and V is TRBV27; 9 bases agree with TRBD1. This CDR3 region has 13 residues. V shed 10 bases and J 6 bases; nucleotides not matched to a gene: 6. Germline V gives CDR1 MNHEY, CDR2 SMNVEV (reference sequence). As DNA, the CDR3 is TGTGCCAATCGGACAGGGGATGCCGGGGAGCTGTTTTTT. Protein: CANRTGDAGELFF.

V and J are TRBV6-5 and TRBJ1-2; 9 nucleotides agree with TRBD1. The germline gives CDR1 MNHEY, CDR2 SVGAGI. With 6 bases clipped from V and 8 bases from J, the junction kept 7 bases outside the gene matches. CDR3 size: 13 residues. The CDR3 reads CASRQTGGQGYTF. CDR3 sequence (DNA): TGTGCCAGCAGGCAGACAGGGGGTCAAGGCTACACCTTC.

Notes on this clone: At one of its ends the junction is not consistent with the germline gene, which may arise from a read error. The chain employs TRBV28 and TRBJ1-2; no firm D call. The germline V gene encodes CDR1 MDHEN and CDR2 SYDVKM. CDR3 length equals 10 residues. The CDR3 DNA is TGTGCCAGCAGACCAAATGGCCGGGCCTTC. It codes for CASRPNGRAF.

Concerning this clone: One end of the junction does not line up with germline, which may come from a read error. The V and J genes are TRBV4-1 and TRBJ2-2; 9 nucleotides agree with TRBD2. Per the germline V gene, CDR1 is MGHRA and CDR2 is YSYEKL. This CDR3 contains 16 residues. CDR3 in DNA: TGCGCCCGCAGCCGGCGGGCTAGCGGGGTAACCGGGGAGCTGTTTTTT. Its protein is CARSRRASGVTGELFF.

Points on this clone: One end of the junction varies from germline; a read error may be responsible. CDR3 sequence reads: CAGSGSRGRATGELFF. The CDR3 region has the DNA TGTGCCGGCAGCGGCTCGCGCGGGAGGGCCACCGGGGAGCTGTTTTTT. The gene calls are TRBV5-5 and TRBJ2-2; TRBD2 aligns across 9 bases. The CDR3 sequence is 16 residues long. Germline V gene sequence: CDR1 SGHKS, CDR2 YYEKEE (reference sequence).

This chain links TRBV28 with TRBJ1-1; 7 nucleotides align to TRBD1. The CDR3 extends over 13 amino acids. Trimming cost V 5 bases and J 4 bases; bases outside gene matches: 4. From germline, CDR1 is MDHEN and CDR2 SYDVKM. For the CDR3, the DNA is TGTGCCAGCAGTACAACAGGGGCCACTGAAGCTTTCTTT. Translation: CASSTTGATEAFF.